This T cell receptor (beta chain) came from a study of metastatic and nonmetastatic thyroid tumors. In its sample, this clone was seen many times. No treatment of any kind had been given to any patient before thyroid surgery. The CDR3 has 15 residues. V lost 4 bases and J lost 2; bases outside the gene matches: 7. Germline V gene sequence: CDR1 SGDLS, CDR2 YYNGEE. TCRdb re-called clones from the PCR reads using MiXCR. Found here are about 20,000 clones, about 14% of them singletons; the top ten hold around 36%. The source is a female donor with papillary thyroid cancer or a benign thyroid nodule (not recorded which). Some clones in this sample may be carry-over from other donors' samples. The material sequenced was blood. The rearrangement joins TRBV9 to TRBJ2-3, with 7 bases identical to TRBD2. DNA of the CDR3: TGTGCCAGCAGCTTTTTGGGGGGGGACACAGATACGCAGTATTTT. Residues: CASSFLGGDTDTQYF. The whole variable domain, remainder taken from reference TRBV9 and TRBJ2-3, is DSGVTQTPKHLITATGQRVTLRCSPRSGDLSVYWYQQSLDQGLQFLIQYYNGEERAKGNILERFSAQQFPDLHSELNLSSLELGDSALYFCASSFLGGDTDTQYFGPGTRLTVL.